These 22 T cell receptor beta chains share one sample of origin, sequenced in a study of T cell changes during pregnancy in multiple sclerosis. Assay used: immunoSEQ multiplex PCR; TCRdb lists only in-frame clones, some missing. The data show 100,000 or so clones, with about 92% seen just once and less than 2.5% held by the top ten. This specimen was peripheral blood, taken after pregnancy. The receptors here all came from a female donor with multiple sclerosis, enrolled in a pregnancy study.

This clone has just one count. CDR3 amino acids: CASSLQAGVRTDTQYF. The CDR3 DNA reads as TGTGCCAGCAGCTTACAAGCGGGAGTCCGGACAGATACGCAGTATTTT. The rearrangement links TRBV5-6 to TRBJ2-3; 8 bases fit TRBD2. V lost 2 bases and J lost 3; bases outside the gene matches: 8. This CDR3 has 16 residues. Germline V CDR1 and CDR2: SGHDT, YYEEEE.

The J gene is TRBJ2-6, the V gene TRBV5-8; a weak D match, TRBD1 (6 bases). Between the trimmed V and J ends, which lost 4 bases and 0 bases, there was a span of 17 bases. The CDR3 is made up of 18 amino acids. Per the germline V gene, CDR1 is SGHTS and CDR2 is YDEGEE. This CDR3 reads CASSPRAGAHSGANVLTF. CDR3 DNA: TGTGCCAGCAGCCCGAGAGCAGGGGCACACTCTGGGGCCAACGTCCTGACTTTC.

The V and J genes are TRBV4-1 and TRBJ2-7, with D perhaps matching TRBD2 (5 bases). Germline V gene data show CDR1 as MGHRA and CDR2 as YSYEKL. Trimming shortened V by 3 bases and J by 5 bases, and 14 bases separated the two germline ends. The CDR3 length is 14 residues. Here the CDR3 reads CASSHTRGRDEQYF. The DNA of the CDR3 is TGCGCCAGCAGCCACACCCGCGGGCGCGACGAGCAGTACTTC.

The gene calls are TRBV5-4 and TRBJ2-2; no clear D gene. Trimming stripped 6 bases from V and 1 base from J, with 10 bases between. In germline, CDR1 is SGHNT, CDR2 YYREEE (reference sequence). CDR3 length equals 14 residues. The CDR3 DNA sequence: TGTGCCAGCACCTATCTCGGGAACACCGGGGAGCTGTTTTTT. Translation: CASTYLGNTGELFF.

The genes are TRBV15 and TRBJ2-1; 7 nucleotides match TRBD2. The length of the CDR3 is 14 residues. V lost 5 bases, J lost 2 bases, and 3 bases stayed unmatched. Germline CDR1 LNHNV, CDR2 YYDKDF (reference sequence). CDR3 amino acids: CATSGAGAYNEQFF. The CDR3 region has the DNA TGTGCCACCAGCGGCGCGGGAGCCTACAATGAGCAGTTCTTC.

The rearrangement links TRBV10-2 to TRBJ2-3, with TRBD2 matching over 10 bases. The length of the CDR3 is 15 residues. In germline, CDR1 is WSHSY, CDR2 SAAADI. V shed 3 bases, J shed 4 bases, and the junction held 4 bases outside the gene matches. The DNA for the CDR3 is TGCGCCAGCAGTGAACCGAGCGGGAGGGCAGATACGCAGTATTTT. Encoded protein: CASSEPSGRADTQYF.

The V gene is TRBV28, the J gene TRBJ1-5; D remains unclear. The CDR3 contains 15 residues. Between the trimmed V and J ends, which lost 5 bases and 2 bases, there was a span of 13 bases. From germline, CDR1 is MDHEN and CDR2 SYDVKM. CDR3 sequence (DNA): TGTGCCAGCAGTCGGCGGGGTGGGGGCAATCAGCCCCAGCATTTT. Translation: CASSRRGGGNQPQHF.

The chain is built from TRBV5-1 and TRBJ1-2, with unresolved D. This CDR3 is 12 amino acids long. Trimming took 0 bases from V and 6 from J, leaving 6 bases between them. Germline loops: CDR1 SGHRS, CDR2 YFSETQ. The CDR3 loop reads CASSLGSNGYTF. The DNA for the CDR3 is TGCGCCAGCAGCTTGGGCAGTAATGGCTACACCTTC.

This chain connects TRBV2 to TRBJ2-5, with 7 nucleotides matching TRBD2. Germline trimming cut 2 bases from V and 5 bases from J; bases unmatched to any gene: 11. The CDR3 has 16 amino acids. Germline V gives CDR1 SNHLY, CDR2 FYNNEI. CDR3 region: CASSELAEASGETQYF. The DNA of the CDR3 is TGTGCCAGCAGTGAACTAGCGGAAGCCTCCGGGGAGACCCAGTACTTC. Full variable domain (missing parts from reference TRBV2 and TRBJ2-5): EPEVTQTPSHQVTQMGQEVILRCVPISNHLYFYWYRQILGQKVEFLVSFYNNEISEKSEIFDDQFSVERPDGSNFTLKIRSTKLEDSAMYFCASSELAEASGETQYFGPGTRLLVL.

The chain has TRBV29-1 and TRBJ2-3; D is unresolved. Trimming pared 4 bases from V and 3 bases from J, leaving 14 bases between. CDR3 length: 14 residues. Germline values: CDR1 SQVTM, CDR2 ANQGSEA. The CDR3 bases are TGCAGCGTTGGGGTACGCTCTAGGACAGATACGCAGTATTTT. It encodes CSVGVRSRTDTQYF.

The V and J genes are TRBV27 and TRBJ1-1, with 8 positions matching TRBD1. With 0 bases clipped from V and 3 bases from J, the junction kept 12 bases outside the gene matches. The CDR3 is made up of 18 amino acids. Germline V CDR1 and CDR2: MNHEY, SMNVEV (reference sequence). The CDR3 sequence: CASSLSGTGFELDTEAFF. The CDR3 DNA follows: TGTGCCAGCAGTTTATCGGGGACAGGCTTCGAACTCGACACTGAAGCTTTCTTT.

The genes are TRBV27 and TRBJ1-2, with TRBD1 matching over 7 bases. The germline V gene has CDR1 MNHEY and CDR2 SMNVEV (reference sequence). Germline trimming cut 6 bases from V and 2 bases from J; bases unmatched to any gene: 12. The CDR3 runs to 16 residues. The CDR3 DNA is TGTGCCAGCAGACGATCTTCGAGGGACAGAAACTATGGCTACACCTTC. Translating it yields CASRRSSRDRNYGYTF.

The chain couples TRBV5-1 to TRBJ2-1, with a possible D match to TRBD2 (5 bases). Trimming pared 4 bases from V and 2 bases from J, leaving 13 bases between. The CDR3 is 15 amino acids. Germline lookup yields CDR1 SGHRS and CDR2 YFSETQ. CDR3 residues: CASSADPGTYNEQFF. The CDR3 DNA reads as TGCGCCAGCAGCGCCGACCCGGGAACCTACAATGAGCAGTTCTTC.

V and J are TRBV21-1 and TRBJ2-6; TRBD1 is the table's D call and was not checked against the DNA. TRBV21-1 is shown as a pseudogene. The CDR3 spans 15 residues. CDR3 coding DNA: TGTGCCAGCAGCATAGGACAGGCCGGGGCCAACGTCCTGACTTTC. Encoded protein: CASSIGQAGANVLTF.

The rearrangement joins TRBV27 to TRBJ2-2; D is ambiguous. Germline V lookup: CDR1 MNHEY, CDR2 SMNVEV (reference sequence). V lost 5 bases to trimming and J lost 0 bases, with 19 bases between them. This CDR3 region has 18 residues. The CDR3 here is CASSPPPGGDSNTGELFF. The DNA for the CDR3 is TGTGCCAGCAGTCCCCCCCCTGGCGGAGATTCGAACACCGGGGAGCTGTTTTTT.

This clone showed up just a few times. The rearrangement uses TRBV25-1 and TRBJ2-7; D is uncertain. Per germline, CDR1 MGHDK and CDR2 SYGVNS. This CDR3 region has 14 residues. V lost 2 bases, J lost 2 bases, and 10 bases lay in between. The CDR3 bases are TGTGCCAGCAGTGAAGCAGGCCCTGCCTACGAGCAGTACTTC. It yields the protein CASSEAGPAYEQYF.

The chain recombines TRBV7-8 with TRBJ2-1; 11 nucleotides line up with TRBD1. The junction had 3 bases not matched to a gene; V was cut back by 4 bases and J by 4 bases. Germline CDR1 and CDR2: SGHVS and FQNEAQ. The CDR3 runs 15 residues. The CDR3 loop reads CASSSRDRGYNEQFF. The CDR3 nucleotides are TGTGCCAGCAGCTCTCGGGACAGGGGGTACAATGAGCAGTTCTTC. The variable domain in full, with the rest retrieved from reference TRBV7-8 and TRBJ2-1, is GAGVSQSPRYKVAKRGQDVALRCDPISGHVSLFWYQQALGQGPEFLTYFQNEAQLDKSGLPSDRFFAERPEGSVSTLKIQRTQQEDSAVYLCASSSRDRGYNEQFFGPGTRLTVL.

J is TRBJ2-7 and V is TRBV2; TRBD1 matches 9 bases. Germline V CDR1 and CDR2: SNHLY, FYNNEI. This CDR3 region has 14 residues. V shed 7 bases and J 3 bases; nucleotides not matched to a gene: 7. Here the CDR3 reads CASTPGQGRYEQYF. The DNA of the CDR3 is TGTGCCAGCACCCCGGGACAGGGCCGCTACGAGCAGTACTTC.

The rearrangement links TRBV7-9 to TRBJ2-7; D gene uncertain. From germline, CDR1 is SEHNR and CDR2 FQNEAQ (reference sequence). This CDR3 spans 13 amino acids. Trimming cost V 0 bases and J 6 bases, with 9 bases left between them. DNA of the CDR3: TGTGCCAGCAGCTTAGCCTCCGTTCTCGAGCAGTACTTC. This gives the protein CASSLASVLEQYF.

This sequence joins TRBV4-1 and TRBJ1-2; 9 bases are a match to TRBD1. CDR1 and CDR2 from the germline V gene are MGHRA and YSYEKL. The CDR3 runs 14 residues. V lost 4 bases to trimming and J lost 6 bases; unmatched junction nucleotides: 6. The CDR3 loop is CASSLLQGADGYTF. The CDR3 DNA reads TGCGCCAGCAGCCTTCTACAGGGGGCTGATGGCTACACCTTC.

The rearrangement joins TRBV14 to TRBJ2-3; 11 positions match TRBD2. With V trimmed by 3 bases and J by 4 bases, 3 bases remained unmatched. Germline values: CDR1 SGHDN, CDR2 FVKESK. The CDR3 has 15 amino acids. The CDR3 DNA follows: TGTGCCAGCAGCCAGACTAGCGGGATGGCAGATACGCAGTATTTT. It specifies CASSQTSGMADTQYF.

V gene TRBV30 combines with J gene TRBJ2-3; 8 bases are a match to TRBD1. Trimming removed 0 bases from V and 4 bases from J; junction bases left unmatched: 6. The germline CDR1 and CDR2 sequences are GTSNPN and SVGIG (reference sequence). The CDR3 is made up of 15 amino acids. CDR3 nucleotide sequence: TGTGCCTGGAGTGTACTTGACAGGGGAGCAGATACGCAGTATTTT. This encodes CAWSVLDRGADTQYF.